The sequence of this TCR beta chain was determined in a study of cytomegalovirus exposure and HLA in healthy donors. The germline V gene has CDR1 SGHDT and CDR2 YYEEEE. The germline V and J ends were trimmed by 0 bases and 8 bases, with 12 bases remaining between them. The CDR3 contains 14 residues. 13 Jbeta primers and 60 Vbeta primers were used for the PCR. Libraries were prepared by immunoSEQ multiplex PCR; TCRdb keeps only in-frame clonotypes and omits some of them. The sample contains about 160,000 clones, about 75% of which appear only once. The source material was PBMCs. The origin of this receptor is a female donor in good health and CMV-seronegative. This chain uses TRBV5-6 with TRBJ1-3; TRBD1 might be the D (5 bases). CDR3 protein: CASSLGQKGDTIYF. The CDR3 nucleotides read TGTGCCAGCAGCTTGGGACAGAAAGGGGACACCATATATTTT.